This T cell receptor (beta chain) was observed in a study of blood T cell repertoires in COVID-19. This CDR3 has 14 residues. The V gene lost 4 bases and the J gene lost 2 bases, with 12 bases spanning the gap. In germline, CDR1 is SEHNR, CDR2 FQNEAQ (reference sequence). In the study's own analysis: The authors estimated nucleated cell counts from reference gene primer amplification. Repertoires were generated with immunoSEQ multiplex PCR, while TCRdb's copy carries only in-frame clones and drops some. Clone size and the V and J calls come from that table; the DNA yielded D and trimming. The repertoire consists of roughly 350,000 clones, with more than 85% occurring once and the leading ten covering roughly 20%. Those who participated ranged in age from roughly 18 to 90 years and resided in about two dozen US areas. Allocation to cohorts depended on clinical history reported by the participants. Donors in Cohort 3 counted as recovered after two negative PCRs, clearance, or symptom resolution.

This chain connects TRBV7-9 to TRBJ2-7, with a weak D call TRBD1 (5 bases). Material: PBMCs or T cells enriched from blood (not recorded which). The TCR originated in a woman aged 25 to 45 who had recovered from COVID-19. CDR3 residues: CASSSRAGTYEQYF. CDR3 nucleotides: TGTGCCAGCAGCTCCAGGGCAGGGACCTACGAGCAGTACTTC.